The clone carrying this TCR beta chain was observed a handful of times. The antigen is not known. These data come from a study of response to subunit inactivated influenza vaccine. Study-wide results and limits: Authors suggested few new T cells are recruited by each seasonal influenza vaccination.

Germline CDR1 reads DFQATT; CDR2 reads SNEGSKA (reference sequence). CDR3 size: 15 residues. V was trimmed by 0 bases and J by 1 base, leaving 11 bases between them. TCRdb passed the RT-PCR reads through MiXCR, listing each CDR3 protein once. This sample carries around 580,000 distinct CDR3 sequences, over 9.5% of them seen once, and the ten largest clones take 9.5% to 13%. The specimen was PBMCs from blood, collected on the day of vaccination. This TCR came from a man between 50 and 59 years old who received an inactivated influenza vaccine. V is TRBV20-1 and J is TRBJ2-3, with D unclear. CDR3 protein: CSARDGREGTDTQYF. CDR3 nucleotides: TGCAGTGCTAGAGATGGACGTGAGGGCACAGATACGCAGTATTTT.